These 26 T cell receptor beta chains came from one sample sequenced in a study of regulatory T cells in long-lasting Graves disease. Time point meaning: newly diagnosed GD, antithyroid drugs for less than 3 months. TCR sequences were obtained from RNA taken from PBMCs. Arm-PCR of CDR3 regions and iRepertoire HTBI primers were used to build TCR beta libraries. TCRdb re-derived calls from the multiplex PCR reads in MiXCR, one entry per CDR3 protein. The table shows 450,000 to 600,000 distinct CDR3 sequences, with less than 15% occurring only once. This same sample was also part of a study on T cells in Graves' hyperthyroidism and ophthalmopathy.

The sequencing used peripheral blood mononuclear cells (PBMCs), collected at new diagnosis, from a patient treated with antithyroid drugs. Receptor source: a man aged 25 to 40 with Graves disease.

This clonotype was observed at least ten times. The chain is built from TRBV30 and TRBJ2-1; TRBD1 agrees at 9 bases. V shed 0 bases, J shed 10 bases, and the junction held 7 bases outside the gene matches. Per the germline V gene, CDR1 is GTSNPN and CDR2 is SVGIG (reference sequence). The CDR3 covers 14 residues. Here the CDR3 reads CAWSVGTGYKEQFF. Written as DNA, the CDR3 is TGTGCCTGGAGTGTCGGGACAGGGTATAAGGAGCAGTTCTTC.

This clonotype was seen at least ten times. In DNA form, the CDR3 reads TGTGCCAGCAGTGAAATGAGGGGGGGTGCGTTCGGCTACACCTTC. Translating gives CASSEMRGGAFGYTF. V and J are TRBV6-2 or TRBV6-3 and TRBJ1-2, with D tentatively TRBD1 (6 bases). There are 15 residues in the CDR3. The germline V and J ends were trimmed by 5 bases and 8 bases, with 21 bases remaining between them. Looked up from germline, CDR1 is MNHEY and CDR2 is SVGEGT.

The chain is built from TRBV11-2 and TRBJ2-3, with 9 positions matching TRBD2. Germline CDR1 and CDR2: SGHAT and FQNNGV. The CDR3 contains 16 residues. J lost 4 bases, V lost 8 bases, and 13 bases had no gene match. CDR3 bases: TGTGCCAGCGGGGTAGGGACTAGCATCCAAGCAGATACGCAGTATTTT. Amino acids: CASGVGTSIQADTQYF.

Only a few counts were recorded for this clonotype. The genes are TRBV19 and TRBJ2-2; 13 bases agree with TRBD2. This CDR3 has 15 residues. V dropped 3 bases and J dropped 5; count of bases not matched to a gene: 0. CDR1 is LNHDA, CDR2 SQIVND, per germline (reference sequence). CDR3: CASSMGLAGTGELFF. The CDR3 DNA reads as TGTGCCAGTAGTATGGGACTAGCGGGGACCGGGGAGCTGTTTTTT.

To note about this clonotype: This may arise from a read error, as a much more abundant clone is one base away. CDR3 region: CSVKQGVNTEASF. The CDR3 DNA follows: TGCAGCGTTAAACAGGGGGTGAACACTGAAGCTTCCTTT. This rearrangement joins TRBV29-1 to TRBJ1-1; 8 bases line up with TRBD1. Per the germline V gene, CDR1 is SQVTM and CDR2 is ANQGSEA. There are 13 residues in the CDR3.

This clonotype was counted between two and nine times. V and J are TRBV13 and TRBJ2-1; 13 positions agree with TRBD2. The CDR3 length is 16 residues. V shed 0 bases and J 9 bases; nucleotides not matched to a gene: 5. Germline V gene data show CDR1 as PRHDT and CDR2 as FYEKMQ (reference sequence). This CDR3 is CASSLGWTSGRGEQFF. CDR3 in DNA: TGTGCCAGCAGCTTAGGATGGACTAGCGGGAGAGGTGAGCAGTTCTTC. Filled out from reference TRBV13 and TRBJ2-1, the complete variable domain reads AAGVIQSPRHLIKEKRETATLKCYPIPRHDTVYWYQQGPGQDPQFLISFYEKMQSDKGSIPDRFSAQQFSDYHSELNMSSLELGDSALYFCASSLGWTSGRGEQFFGPGTRLTVL.

In regard to this clonotype: Just one base apart from a much larger clone, this may be a read error. The gene calls are TRBV28 and TRBJ2-1, with D tentatively TRBD2 (5 bases). The tail of the sequence fits TRBJ2-5 better, so the J call may be wrong. The CDR3 extends over 11 amino acids. From germline, CDR1 is MDHEN and CDR2 SYDVKM. CDR3 region: CTSGHQETQYF. CDR3 coding DNA: TGTACCAGCGGCCACCAAGAGACCCAGTACTTC.

Ten or more counts support this clonotype. V is TRBV27 and J is TRBJ1-2; the match to TRBD1 covers 9 bases. The CDR3 contains 16 residues. The ends lost 10 bases at V and 6 bases at J; junction bases unmatched: 18. From germline, CDR1 is MNHEY and CDR2 SMNVEV (reference sequence). The CDR3 nucleotides read TGTGCCACCTTAAAACGTCCGGGGACAGGGAGTCATGGCTACACCTTC. It yields the protein CATLKRPGTGSHGYTF.

The V and J genes are TRBV29-1 and TRBJ2-7; 7 bases agree with TRBD1. Germline CDR1 is SQVTM and CDR2 is ANQGSEA. Trimming took 7 bases from V and 4 from J; bases not matched to a gene: 10. The CDR3 consists of 13 residues. The CDR3 sequence: CSGGGYDRYEQYF. In DNA, the CDR3 is TGCAGCGGAGGGGGCTATGATAGATACGAGCAGTACTTC.

This clonotype was observed at least ten times. This chain joins TRBV5-1 and TRBJ2-3, with no clear D. Trimming removed 1 base from V and 3 bases from J, with 12 bases in between. Germline lookup yields CDR1 SGHRS and CDR2 YFSETQ. CDR3 size: 15 residues. For the CDR3, the DNA is TGCGCCAGCAGCTTGCCCTTCTCTCGTACAGATACGCAGTATTTT. It translates to CASSLPFSRTDTQYF.

Ten or more counts support this clonotype. This chain's CDR3 is CASSLGADNQPQHF. DNA for the CDR3: TGTGCCAGCAGCTTAGGGGCAGACAATCAGCCCCAGCATTTT. V and J are TRBV7-2 and TRBJ1-5; the D is unclear. The V gene's germline CDR1 is SGHTA and CDR2 FQGNSA. This CDR3 is built from 14 residues. The V end lost 1 base, the J end lost 3 bases, and 7 bases lay between the germline ends. Supplemented by reference TRBV7-2 and TRBJ1-5, the full variable domain reads GAGVSQSPSNKVTEKGKDVELRCDPISGHTALYWYRQSLGQGLEFLIYFQGNSAPDKSGLPSDRFSAERTGGSVSTLTIQRTQQEDSAVYLCASSLGADNQPQHFGDGTRLSIL.

The chain combines TRBV27 with TRBJ1-5, with TRBD1 matching over 10 bases. V lost 8 bases and J lost 7; bases outside the gene matches: 8. Looked up from germline, CDR1 is MNHEY and CDR2 is SMNVEV (reference sequence). The CDR3 is 14 amino acids. CDR3 sequence: CASGRQGADQPQHF. CDR3 sequence (DNA): TGTGCCAGCGGTAGACAGGGGGCCGACCAGCCCCAGCATTTT.

This clonotype was observed many times. The chain combines TRBV12-3 or TRBV12-4 with TRBJ2-1, with TRBD1 matching over 8 bases. The CDR3 has 16 residues. Trimming removed 7 bases from V and 10 bases from J; junction bases left unmatched: 18. The CDR3 region is CASMRGEGQGAQEQFF. Here the CDR3 DNA reads TGTGCCAGCATGAGGGGCGAGGGCCAGGGGGCCCAAGAGCAGTTCTTC.

This clonotype was found many times. The J gene is TRBJ2-5, the V gene TRBV5-1, with 11 bases aligning to TRBD2. Germline CDR1 is SGHRS and CDR2 is YFSETQ. The CDR3 loop spans 16 amino acids. V dropped 4 bases and J dropped 4; count of bases not matched to a gene: 9. Here the CDR3 reads CASSLGTSGNLETQYF. The CDR3 nucleotides are TGCGCCAGCAGCCTAGGGACTAGCGGAAATCTAGAGACCCAGTACTTC. Full variable domain (remainder filled in from reference TRBV5-1 and TRBJ2-5): KAGVTQTPRYLIKTRGQQVTLSCSPISGHRSVSWYQQTPGQGLQFLFEYFSETQRNKGNFPGRFSGRQFSNSRSEMNVSTLELGDSALYLCASSLGTSGNLETQYFGPGTRLLVL.

J is TRBJ1-5 and V is TRBV29-1; D remains ambiguous. With 5 bases removed from V and 1 base from J, the gap between germline ends came to 9 bases. The CDR3 totals 13 residues. The germline gives CDR1 SQVTM, CDR2 ANQGSEA. The CDR3 region has the DNA TGCAGCGTTTCATCAGGAAGCAATCAGCCCCAGCATTTT. It encodes CSVSSGSNQPQHF.

The chain employs TRBV5-1 and TRBJ1-4; perhaps TRBD1 as D (6 bases). This CDR3 has 14 residues. V gave up 2 bases and J gave up 8 bases, with 13 bases separating them. The germline CDR1 and CDR2 sequences are SGHRS and YFSETQ. CDR3 sequence reads: CASSFTGFGEKLFF. CDR3 DNA: TGCGCCAGCAGCTTCACAGGGTTTGGAGAAAAACTGTTTTTT.

In this sample, this clonotype turned up a few times. The rearrangement joins TRBV29-1 to TRBJ1-2, with 8 bases that match TRBD1. V gave up 5 bases and J gave up 6 bases; unmatched junction bases: 14. The V gene's germline CDR1 is SQVTM and CDR2 ANQGSEA. CDR3 size: 15 residues. The CDR3 spells CSVPPKGQAENGYTF. CDR3 DNA sequence: TGCAGCGTTCCGCCCAAGGGACAGGCCGAGAATGGCTACACCTTC.

In this sample, this clonotype turned up many times. This sequence joins TRBV28 and TRBJ2-7, with D perhaps TRBD2 (5 bases). Germline CDR1 MDHEN, CDR2 SYDVKM. Trimming left V 7 bases short and J 5 bases short, with 15 bases between. CDR3 length equals 13 residues. The chain's CDR3 is CASTRPGLDEQYF. The CDR3 region has the DNA TGTGCCAGCACTCGTCCGGGGTTGGACGAGCAGTACTTC. Complete variable domain (other parts from reference TRBV28 and TRBJ2-7): DVKVTQSSRYLVKRTGEKVFLECVQDMDHENMFWYRQDPGLGLRLIYFSYDVKMKEKGDIPEGYSVSREKKERFSLILESASTNQTSMYLCASTRPGLDEQYFGPGTRLTVT.

The chain uses TRBV28 and TRBJ2-7; 7 nucleotides match TRBD2. The germline gives CDR1 MDHEN, CDR2 SYDVKM. CDR3 length equals 14 residues. Germline trimming cut 7 bases from V and 2 bases from J; bases unmatched to any gene: 8. Here the CDR3 DNA reads TGTGCCAGCACCCAGCTCGCGGGAGCCTACGAGCAGTACTTC. It encodes CASTQLAGAYEQYF.

This clonotype was detected ten times or more. Here the CDR3 DNA reads TGTGCCAGCGAATTCGGGGGGCACGGGGAGCTGTTTTTT. Translating it yields CASEFGGHGELFF. J is TRBJ2-2 and V is TRBV3-1; D possibly corresponds to TRBD2 (7 bases). This CDR3 contains 13 residues. Germline-derived CDR1 and CDR2 are LGHDT and YNNKEL (reference sequence). Trimming stripped 8 bases from V and 7 bases from J, with 14 bases between.

This clonotype has at least ten counts. This sequence joins TRBV5-1 and TRBJ1-2, with 9 bases matching TRBD1. Germline V gene lookup returns CDR1 SGHRS and CDR2 YFSETQ. CDR3 length: 15 residues. V trimming: 0 bases; J trimming: 4 bases; junction bases outside the gene matches: 4. CDR3 DNA sequence: TGCGCCAGCAGCTTGGGCGGACAGGGGAGCTATGGCTACACCTTC. It encodes CASSLGGQGSYGYTF.

This clonotype was detected many times. V usage is TRBV6-1 and J usage is TRBJ1-6, with a possible D match to TRBD1 (5 bases). The CDR3 is 16 amino acids. Per the germline V gene, CDR1 is MNHNS and CDR2 is SASEGT. V was clipped by 7 bases and J by 7 bases, with 20 bases between them. DNA of the CDR3: TGTGCCAGCACCAATTCCCGGAGGTGGGGGAATTCACCCCTCCACTTT. The encoded protein is CASTNSRRWGNSPLHF.

This clonotype was found many times. The rearrangement uses TRBV28 and TRBJ2-2; 11 bases map to TRBD2. This CDR3 has 14 residues. Trimming cost V 7 bases and J 5 bases; bases outside gene matches: 3. Germline loops: CDR1 MDHEN, CDR2 SYDVKM. CDR3 amino acids: CASNLAGGTGELFF. CDR3 DNA: TGTGCCAGCAACCTAGCGGGAGGAACCGGGGAGCTGTTTTTT.

This clonotype was seen a single time. A clone one base away is much larger, so this may be a read error. V is TRBV6-1 and J is TRBJ2-1; the match to TRBD2 covers 7 bases. The CDR3 extends over 14 amino acids. The V gene's germline CDR1 is MNHNS and CDR2 SASEGT. CDR3 coding DNA: TGTGCCAGCCGGGCGGGGGAGCTGGGGAATGGGCAGTTCTTC. This translates into CASRAGELGNGQFF.

This clonotype was detected many times. V usage is TRBV9 and J usage is TRBJ2-1, with 13 bases fitting TRBD2. J was trimmed by 7 bases and V by 2 bases; bases with no gene match: 3. The CDR3 is 15 amino acids. Germline V lookup: CDR1 SGDLS, CDR2 YYNGEE. CDR3 nucleotides: TGTGCCAGCAGCGTCCGACTAGCGGGAGGAAATGAGCAGTTCTTC. It translates to CASSVRLAGGNEQFF.

Note on this clonotype: This sequence may be a read error, since a much larger clone differs from it by one base. J is TRBJ1-5 and V is TRBV27; D remains ambiguous. The CDR3 totals 17 residues. V lost 4 bases and J lost 6, with 22 bases in between. CDR1 and CDR2 (germline): MNHEY, SMNVEV (reference sequence). This CDR3 is CASSSPPDIPLSQPQHF. Here the CDR3 DNA reads TGTGCCAGCAGTTCACCCCCCGACATTCCCCTTAGTCAGCCCCAGCATTTT.